This entry describes one T cell receptor beta chain. What it binds is not known. A patient was excluded if there was uncontrolled infection, other autoimmune disease, pregnancy or lactation. The CDR3 regions of TCR beta were amplified from RNA transcripts. TCR CDR3 underwent first-round RT-PCR with the HTBI primer set. TCRdb re-called the multiplex PCR reads through MiXCR, storing one row per CDR3 protein. In the table there are around 720,000 distinct CDR3 sequences, roughly 32% of which are singletons. The data derive from a study of T cells in Graves' hyperthyroidism and ophthalmopathy. Study-wide context: Before any treatment, at initial diagnosis, peripheral blood was collected.

General study points: Classification by a 13 V-J model distinguished ophthalmopathy from stable hyperthyroidism. Most thyroid clonotypes expanded above 0.001 appeared in blood too.

CDR3 length: 13 residues. The V and J ends lost 4 bases and 5 bases respectively, with 12 bases between them. Germline V gene sequence: CDR1 SGHDT, CDR2 YYEEEE. This sequence was found in a woman aged 40 to 55 with Graves' hyperthyroidism. Sequences were obtained from blood. The rearrangement uses TRBV5-6 and TRBJ1-1; no definite D call. In DNA form, the CDR3 reads TGTGCCAGCAGCCTATATAGTGGGACTGAAGCTTTCTTT. Translating gives CASSLYSGTEAFF.